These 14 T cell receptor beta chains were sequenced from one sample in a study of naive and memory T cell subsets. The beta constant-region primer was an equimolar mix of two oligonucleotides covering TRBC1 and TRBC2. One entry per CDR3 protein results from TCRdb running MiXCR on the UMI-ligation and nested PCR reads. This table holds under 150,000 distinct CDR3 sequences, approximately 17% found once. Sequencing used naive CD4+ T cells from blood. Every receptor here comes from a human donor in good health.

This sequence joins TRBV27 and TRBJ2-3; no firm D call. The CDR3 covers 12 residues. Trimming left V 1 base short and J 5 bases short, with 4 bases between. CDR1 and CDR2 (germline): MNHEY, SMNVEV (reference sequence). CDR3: CASSLYGDTQYF. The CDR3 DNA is TGTGCCAGCAGTTTATATGGAGATACGCAGTATTTT.

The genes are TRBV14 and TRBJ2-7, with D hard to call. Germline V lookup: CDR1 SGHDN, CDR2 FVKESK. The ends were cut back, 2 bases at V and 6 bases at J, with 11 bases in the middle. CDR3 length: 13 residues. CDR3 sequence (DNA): TGTGCCAGCAGCCAATCGGGCCTCATCGAGCAGTACTTC. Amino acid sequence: CASSQSGLIEQYF.

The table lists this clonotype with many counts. Written as DNA, the CDR3 is TGTGCCAGCAGGAGTGAGTGGCGGACCGGGGAGCTGTTTTTT. Protein product: CASRSEWRTGELFF. The rearrangement uses TRBV12-3 or TRBV12-4 and TRBJ2-2, with no clear D. The CDR3 loop spans 14 amino acids. Deletions cut 6 bases from V and 5 bases from J, with 13 bases between.

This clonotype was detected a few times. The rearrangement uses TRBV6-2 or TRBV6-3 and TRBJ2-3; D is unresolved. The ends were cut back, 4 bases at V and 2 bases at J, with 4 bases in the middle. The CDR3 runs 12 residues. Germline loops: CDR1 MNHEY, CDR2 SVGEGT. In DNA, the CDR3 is TGTGCCAGCAGTTCCCACACAGATACGCAGTATTTT. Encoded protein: CASSSHTDTQYF.

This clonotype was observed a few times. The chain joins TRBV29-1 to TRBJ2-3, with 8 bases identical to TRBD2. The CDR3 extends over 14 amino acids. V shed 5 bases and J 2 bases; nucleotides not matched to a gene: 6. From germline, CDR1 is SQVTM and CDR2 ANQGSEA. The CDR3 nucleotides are TGCAGCGTTAGCGGGAGTTGGGCCACAGATACGCAGTATTTT. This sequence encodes CSVSGSWATDTQYF.

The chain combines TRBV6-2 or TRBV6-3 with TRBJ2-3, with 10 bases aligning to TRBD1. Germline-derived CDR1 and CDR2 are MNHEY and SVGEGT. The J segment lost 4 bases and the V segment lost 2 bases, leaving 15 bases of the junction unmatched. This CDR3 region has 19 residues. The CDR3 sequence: CASSYPLGQGESSADTQYF. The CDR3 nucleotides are TGTGCCAGCAGTTACCCACTCGGACAGGGGGAAAGCTCAGCAGATACGCAGTATTTT.

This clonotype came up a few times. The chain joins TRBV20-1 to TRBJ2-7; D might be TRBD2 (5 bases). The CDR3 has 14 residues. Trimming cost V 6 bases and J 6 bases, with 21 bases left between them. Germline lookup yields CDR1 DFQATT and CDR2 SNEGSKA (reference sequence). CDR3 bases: TGCAGTGCCAACGCAAACGGACTCCCGGGCGAGCAGTACTTC. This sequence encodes CSANANGLPGEQYF.

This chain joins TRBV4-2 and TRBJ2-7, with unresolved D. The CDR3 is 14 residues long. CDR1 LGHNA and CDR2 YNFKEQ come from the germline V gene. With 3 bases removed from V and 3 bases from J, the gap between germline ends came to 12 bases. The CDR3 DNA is TGTGCCAGCAGCCAGATAGACTTCAACTACGAGCAGTACTTC. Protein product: CASSQIDFNYEQYF.

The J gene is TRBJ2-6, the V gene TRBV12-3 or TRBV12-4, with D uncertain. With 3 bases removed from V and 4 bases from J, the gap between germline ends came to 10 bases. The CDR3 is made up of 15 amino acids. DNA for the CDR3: TGTGCCAGCAGTTTTGGGCCAGCCGGGGCCAACGTCCTGACTTTC. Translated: CASSFGPAGANVLTF.

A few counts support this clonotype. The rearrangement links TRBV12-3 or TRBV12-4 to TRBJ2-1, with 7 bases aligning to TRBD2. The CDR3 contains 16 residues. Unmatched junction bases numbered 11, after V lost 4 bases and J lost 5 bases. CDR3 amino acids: CASSSLTPSGNNEQFF. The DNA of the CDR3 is TGTGCCAGCAGTTCCCTCACCCCTAGCGGAAACAATGAGCAGTTCTTC.

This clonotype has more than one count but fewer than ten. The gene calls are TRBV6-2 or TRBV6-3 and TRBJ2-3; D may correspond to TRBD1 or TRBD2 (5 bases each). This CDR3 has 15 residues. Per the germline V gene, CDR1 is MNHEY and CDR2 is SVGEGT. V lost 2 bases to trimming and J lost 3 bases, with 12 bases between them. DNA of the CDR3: TGTGCCAGCAGTTACGCGAGGGACGGAACAGATACGCAGTATTTT. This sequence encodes CASSYARDGTDTQYF.

The CDR3 spells CASSFSGRVPIFNEQFF. Here the CDR3 DNA reads TGCGCCAGCAGCTTTAGCGGGAGAGTCCCTATCTTCAATGAGCAGTTCTTC. V usage is TRBV5-1 and J usage is TRBJ2-1; 9 bases align to TRBD2. The ends lost 2 bases at V and 6 bases at J; junction bases unmatched: 12. CDR1 and CDR2 (germline): SGHRS, YFSETQ. The length of the CDR3 is 17 residues.

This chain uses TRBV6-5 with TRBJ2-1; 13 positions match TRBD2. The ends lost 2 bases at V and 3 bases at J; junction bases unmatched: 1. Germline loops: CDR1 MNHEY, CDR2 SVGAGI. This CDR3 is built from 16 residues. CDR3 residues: CASSYRTSGGYNEQFF. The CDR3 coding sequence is TGTGCCAGCAGTTACAGGACTAGCGGGGGCTACAATGAGCAGTTCTTC.

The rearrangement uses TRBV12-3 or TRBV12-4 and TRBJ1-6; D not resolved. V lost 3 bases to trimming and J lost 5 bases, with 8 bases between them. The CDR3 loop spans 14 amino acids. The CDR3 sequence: CASSLRLDNSPLHF. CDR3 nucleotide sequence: TGTGCCAGCAGTTTGCGACTCGATAATTCACCCCTCCACTTT.